Below are 5 T cell receptor beta chains sequenced from a single sample in a study of PD-1 blockade in classical Hodgkin lymphoma (TCRdb year 2020). Sample time point, as interpreted from the label and publication: cycle 4 day 1 (C4D1), after 5 to 7 weeks of nivolumab. All trial patients had relapsed after autologous stem cell transplantation, with cohorts A, B and C differing in prior brentuximab vedotin exposure. Receptors were amplified or captured by the immunoSEQ multiplex PCR assay. Entries here come from immuneACCESS through TCRdb and include only in-frame sequences with V and J called. Some clones fail to appear in such tables; in the studies checked, an unresolved V gene covers under half of the shortfall, and the cause of the remainder is unknown. The sample table records about 19,000 clones; under 80% of these occur just once. The top ten hold 20% of the sample. The sequencing here drew on peripheral blood mononuclear cells (PBMCs), taken before the fourth cycle of nivolumab. The receptors were sampled from a human donor with classical Hodgkin lymphoma.

This clone was counted between two and nine times. The chain has TRBV28 and TRBJ1-1; D remains unclear. Looked up from germline, CDR1 is MDHEN and CDR2 is SYDVKM. This CDR3 has 14 residues. V lost 2 bases and J 0 bases, leaving 7 bases between the germline ends. CDR3 amino acids: CASSLMPVNTEAFF. The DNA of the CDR3 is TGTGCCAGCAGTTTAATGCCGGTGAACACTGAAGCTTTCTTT. The whole variable domain, remainder taken from reference TRBV28 and TRBJ1-1, is DVKVTQSSRYLVKRTGEKVFLECVQDMDHENMFWYRQDPGLGLRLIYFSYDVKMKEKGDIPEGYSVSREKKERFSLILESASTNQTSMYLCASSLMPVNTEAFFGQGTRLTVV.

This clone was counted between two and nine times. The chain carries TRBV7-2 and TRBJ1-1; D is unresolved. CDR3 length: 12 amino acids. CDR1 is SGHTA, CDR2 FQGNSA, per germline. V lost 5 bases and J 1 base, leaving 5 bases between the germline ends. For the CDR3, the DNA is TGTGCCAGCAGCACGGGGAACACTGAAGCTTTCTTT. Encoded protein: CASSTGNTEAFF.

The chain employs TRBV19 and TRBJ1-6; 9 nucleotides match TRBD1. Trimming cost V 5 bases and J 10 bases; bases outside gene matches: 6. Germline V lookup: CDR1 LNHDA, CDR2 SQIVND (reference sequence). There are 14 residues in the CDR3. DNA for the CDR3: TGTGCCAGTAGTGTGGGGGACAGGGTGTCACCCCTCCACTTT. Its protein product is CASSVGDRVSPLHF.

This clone appeared once. The chain joins TRBV19 to TRBJ1-2; perhaps TRBD1 as D (6 bases). Between the trimmed V and J ends, which lost 3 bases and 3 bases, there was a span of 11 bases. This CDR3 contains 14 residues. Germline values: CDR1 LNHDA, CDR2 SQIVND (reference sequence). The chain's CDR3 is CASSILAGDYGYTF. The CDR3, as DNA: TGTGCCAGTAGTATTCTCGCAGGGGACTATGGCTACACCTTC.

The chain combines TRBV4-1 with TRBJ1-1; 8 nucleotides agree with TRBD1. Germline CDR1 MGHRA, CDR2 YSYEKL. CDR3 length: 15 amino acids. J gave up 1 base and V 2 bases, and 3 bases lay outside the gene matches. CDR3 loop: CASSQQGAGNTEAFF. CDR3 nucleotides: TGCGCCAGCAGCCAACAGGGGGCAGGGAACACTGAAGCTTTCTTT.